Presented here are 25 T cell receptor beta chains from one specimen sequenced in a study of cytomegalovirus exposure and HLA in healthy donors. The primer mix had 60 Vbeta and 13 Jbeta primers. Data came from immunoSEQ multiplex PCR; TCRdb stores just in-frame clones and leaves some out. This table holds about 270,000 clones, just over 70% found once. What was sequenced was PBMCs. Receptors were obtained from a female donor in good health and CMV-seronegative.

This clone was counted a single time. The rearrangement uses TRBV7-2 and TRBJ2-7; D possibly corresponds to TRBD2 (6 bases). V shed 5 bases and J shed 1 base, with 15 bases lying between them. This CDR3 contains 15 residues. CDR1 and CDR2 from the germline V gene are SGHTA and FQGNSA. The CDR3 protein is CASSEQGGTSYEQYF. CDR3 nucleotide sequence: TGTGCCAGCAGCGAGCAGGGAGGAACTTCCTACGAGCAGTACTTC.

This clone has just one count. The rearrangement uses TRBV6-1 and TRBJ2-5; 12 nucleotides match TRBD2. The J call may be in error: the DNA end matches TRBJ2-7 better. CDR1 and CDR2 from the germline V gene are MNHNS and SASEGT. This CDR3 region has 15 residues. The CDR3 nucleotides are TGTGCCAGCAGGACACTAGCGGGGGGCCCCTACGAGCAGTACTTC. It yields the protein CASRTLAGGPYEQYF.

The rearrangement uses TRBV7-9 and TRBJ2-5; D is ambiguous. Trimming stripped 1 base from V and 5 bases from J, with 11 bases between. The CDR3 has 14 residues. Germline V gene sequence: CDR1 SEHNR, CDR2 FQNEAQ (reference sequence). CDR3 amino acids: CASSLVTPEETQYF. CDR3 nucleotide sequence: TGTGCCAGCAGCTTAGTGACACCCGAGGAGACCCAGTACTTC.

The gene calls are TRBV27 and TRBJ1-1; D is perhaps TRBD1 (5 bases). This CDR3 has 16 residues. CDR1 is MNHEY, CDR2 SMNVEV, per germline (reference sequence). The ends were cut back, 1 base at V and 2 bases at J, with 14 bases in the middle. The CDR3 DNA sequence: TGTGCCAGCAGTTTATTCGTGGGGGGGTTTAACACTGAAGCTTTCTTT. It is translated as CASSLFVGGFNTEAFF.

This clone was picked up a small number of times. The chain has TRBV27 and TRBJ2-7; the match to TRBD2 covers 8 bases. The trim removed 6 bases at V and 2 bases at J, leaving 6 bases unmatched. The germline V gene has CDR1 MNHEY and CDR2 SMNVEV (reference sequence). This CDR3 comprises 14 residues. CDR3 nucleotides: TGTGCCAGCAGCCCGGGACTAGGGACCTACGAGCAGTACTTC. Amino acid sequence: CASSPGLGTYEQYF.

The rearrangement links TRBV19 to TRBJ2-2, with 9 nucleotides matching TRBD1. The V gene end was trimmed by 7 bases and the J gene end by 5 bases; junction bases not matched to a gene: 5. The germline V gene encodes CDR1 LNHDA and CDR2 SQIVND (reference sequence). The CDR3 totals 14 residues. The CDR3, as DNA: TGTGCCAGTACGGGACAGGGAGGGACCGGGGAGCTGTTTTTT. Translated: CASTGQGGTGELFF.

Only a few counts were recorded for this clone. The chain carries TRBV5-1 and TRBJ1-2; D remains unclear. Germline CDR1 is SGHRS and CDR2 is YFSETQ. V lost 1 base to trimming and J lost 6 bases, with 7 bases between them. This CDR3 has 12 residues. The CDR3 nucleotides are TGCGCCAGCAGCTTGACAGCTCATGGCTACACCTTC. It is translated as CASSLTAHGYTF.

This CDR3 reads CASRATGGETQYF. Here the CDR3 DNA reads TGTGCCAGCAGAGCGACAGGGGGAGAGACCCAGTACTTC. This chain joins TRBV28 and TRBJ2-5, with TRBD1 matching over 9 bases. The CDR3 is made up of 13 amino acids. V trimming: 6 bases; J trimming: 4 bases; junction bases outside the gene matches: 3. Per the germline V gene, CDR1 is MDHEN and CDR2 is SYDVKM.

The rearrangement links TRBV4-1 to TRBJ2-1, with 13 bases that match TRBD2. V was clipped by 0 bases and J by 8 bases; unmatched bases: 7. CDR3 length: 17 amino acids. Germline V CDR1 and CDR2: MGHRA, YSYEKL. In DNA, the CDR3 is TGCGCCAGCAGCCAAGATGGACTAGCGGGAGTAGGCGATGAGCAGTTCTTC. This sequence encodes CASSQDGLAGVGDEQFF.

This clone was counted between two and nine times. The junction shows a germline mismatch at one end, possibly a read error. The CDR3 spells CSSSRGQGYGYTF. Here the CDR3 DNA reads TGTTCCAGCAGCCGTGGACAGGGCTATGGCTACACCTTC. The V call is TRBV7-9, the J call TRBJ1-2; 8 nucleotides align to TRBD1. CDR3 length: 13 amino acids. Germline-derived CDR1 and CDR2 are SEHNR and FQNEAQ (reference sequence).

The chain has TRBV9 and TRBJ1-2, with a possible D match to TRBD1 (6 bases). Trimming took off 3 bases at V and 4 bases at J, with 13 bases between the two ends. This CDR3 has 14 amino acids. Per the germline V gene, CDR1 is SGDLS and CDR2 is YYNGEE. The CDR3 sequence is CASSGQGPGYGYTF. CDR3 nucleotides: TGTGCCAGCAGCGGTCAGGGGCCTGGCTATGGCTACACCTTC.

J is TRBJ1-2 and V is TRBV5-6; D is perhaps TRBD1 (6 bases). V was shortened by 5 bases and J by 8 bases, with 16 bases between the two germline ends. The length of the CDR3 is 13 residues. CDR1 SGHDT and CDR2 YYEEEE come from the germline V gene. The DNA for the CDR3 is TGTGCCAGCAGGATTTTTACAGGGAGCGGCTACACCTTC. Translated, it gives CASRIFTGSGYTF.

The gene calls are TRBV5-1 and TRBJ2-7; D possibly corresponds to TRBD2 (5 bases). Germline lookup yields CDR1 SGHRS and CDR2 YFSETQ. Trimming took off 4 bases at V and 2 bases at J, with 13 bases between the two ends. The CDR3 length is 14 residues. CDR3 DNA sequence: TGCGCCAGCAGCCCGGACTTTTCAACCTACGAGCAGTACTTC. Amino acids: CASSPDFSTYEQYF.

The CDR3 DNA follows: TGCAGCGTTGGCAGGGGGGACGAGCAGTACTTC. Residues: CSVGRGDEQYF. V usage is TRBV29-1 and J usage is TRBJ2-7; D is possibly TRBD1 (7 bases). V was shortened by 4 bases and J by 5 bases, with 9 bases between the two germline ends. This CDR3 contains 11 residues. Per the germline V gene, CDR1 is SQVTM and CDR2 is ANQGSEA.

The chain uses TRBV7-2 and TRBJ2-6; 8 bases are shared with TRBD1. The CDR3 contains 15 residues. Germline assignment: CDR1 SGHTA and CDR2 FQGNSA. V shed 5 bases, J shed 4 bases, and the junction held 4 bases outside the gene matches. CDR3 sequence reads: CASSARDRGANVLTF. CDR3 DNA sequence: TGTGCCAGCAGCGCCAGGGACAGGGGGGCCAACGTCCTGACTTTC.

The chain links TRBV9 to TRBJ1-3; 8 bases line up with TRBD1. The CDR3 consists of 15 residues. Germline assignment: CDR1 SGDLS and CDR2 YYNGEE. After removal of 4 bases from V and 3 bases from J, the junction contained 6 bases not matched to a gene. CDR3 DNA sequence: TGTGCCAGCAGCCCGCGACAGGGGTTTGGAAACACCATATATTTT. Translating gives CASSPRQGFGNTIYF.

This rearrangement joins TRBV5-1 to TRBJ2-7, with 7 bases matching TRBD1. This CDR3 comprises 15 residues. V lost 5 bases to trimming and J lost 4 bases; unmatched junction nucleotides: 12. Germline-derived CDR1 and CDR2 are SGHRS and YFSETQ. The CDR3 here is CASRPTGPPSYEQYF. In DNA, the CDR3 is TGCGCCAGCAGACCGACAGGGCCACCAAGTTACGAGCAGTACTTC.

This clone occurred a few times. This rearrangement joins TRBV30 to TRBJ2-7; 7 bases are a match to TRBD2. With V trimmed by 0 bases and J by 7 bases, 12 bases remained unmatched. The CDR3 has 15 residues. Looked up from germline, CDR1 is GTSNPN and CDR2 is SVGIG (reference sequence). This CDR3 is CAWSVRASGPSEQYF. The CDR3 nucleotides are TGTGCCTGGAGTGTAAGGGCTAGCGGACCCTCGGAGCAGTACTTC.

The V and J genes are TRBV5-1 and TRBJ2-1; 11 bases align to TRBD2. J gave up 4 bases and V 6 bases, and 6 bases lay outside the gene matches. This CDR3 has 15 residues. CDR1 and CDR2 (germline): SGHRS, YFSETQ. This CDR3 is CASTELAGAYNEQFF. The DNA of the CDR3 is TGCGCCAGCACAGAACTAGCGGGAGCTTACAATGAGCAGTTCTTC.

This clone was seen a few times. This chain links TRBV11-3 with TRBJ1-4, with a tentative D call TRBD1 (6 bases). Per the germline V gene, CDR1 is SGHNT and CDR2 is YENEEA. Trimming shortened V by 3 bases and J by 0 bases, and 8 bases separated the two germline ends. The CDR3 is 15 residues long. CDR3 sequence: CASSLRTATNEKLFF. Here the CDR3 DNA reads TGTGCCAGCAGCTTGAGGACAGCAACTAATGAAAAACTGTTTTTT.

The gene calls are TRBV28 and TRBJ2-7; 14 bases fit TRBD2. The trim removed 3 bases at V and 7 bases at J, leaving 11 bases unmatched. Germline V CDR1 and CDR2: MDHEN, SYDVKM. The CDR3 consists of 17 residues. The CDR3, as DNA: TGTGCCAGCAGTTTCCTCACCGGGACTAGCGGGAGCAAGGAGCAGTACTTC. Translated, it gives CASSFLTGTSGSKEQYF.

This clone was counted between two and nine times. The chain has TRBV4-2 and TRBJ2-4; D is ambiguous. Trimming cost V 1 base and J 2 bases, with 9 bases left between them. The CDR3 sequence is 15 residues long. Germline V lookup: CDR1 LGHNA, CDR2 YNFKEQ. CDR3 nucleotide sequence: TGTGCCAGCAGCCAAGCCCAGGTCTCCAAAAACATTCAGTACTTC. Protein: CASSQAQVSKNIQYF.

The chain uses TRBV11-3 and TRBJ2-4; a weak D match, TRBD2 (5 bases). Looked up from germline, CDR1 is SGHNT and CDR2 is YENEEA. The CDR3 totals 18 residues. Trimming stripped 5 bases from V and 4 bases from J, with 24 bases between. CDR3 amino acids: CASSHEGSFRHPKNIQYF. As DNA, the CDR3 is TGTGCCAGCAGCCACGAGGGTAGTTTCAGACACCCAAAAAACATTCAGTACTTC.

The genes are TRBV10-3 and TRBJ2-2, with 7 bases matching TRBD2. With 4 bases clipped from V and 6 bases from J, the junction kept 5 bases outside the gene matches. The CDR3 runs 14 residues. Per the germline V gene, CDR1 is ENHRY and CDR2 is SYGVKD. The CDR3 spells CAISGGGPAGELFF. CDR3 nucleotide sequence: TGTGCCATCAGTGGGGGAGGGCCGGCCGGGGAGCTGTTTTTT.

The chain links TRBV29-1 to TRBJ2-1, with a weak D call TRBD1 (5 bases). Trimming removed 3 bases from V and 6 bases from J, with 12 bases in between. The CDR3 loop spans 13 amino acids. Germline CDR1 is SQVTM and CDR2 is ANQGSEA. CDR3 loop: CSVEDTSGNEQFF. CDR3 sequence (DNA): TGCAGCGTTGAGGACACATCGGGCAATGAGCAGTTCTTC.